The 26 T cell receptor beta chains reported below all come from one sample, sequenced in a study of blood T cells in healthy people across ages. Through a sample-barcoded 5' primer and a J-beta primer mix, a second PCR was run for roughly 7 to 12 cycles. Using its own MiXCR run on the 5' RACE reads, TCRdb lists one record per CDR3 protein. The profile covers about 840,000 distinct CDR3 sequences, with 25% to 35% appearing a single time and roughly 10% taken by the ten largest. These data were also reused for a study on T cells of mothers and their children.

The sequenced material came from blood. These receptor sequences come from a woman in her 40s in good health.

Note on this clonotype: Sequence at one end of the junction differs from germline and may be a read error. The chain combines TRBV20-1 with TRBJ1-1; D is perhaps TRBD1 (5 bases). Germline CDR1 DFQATT, CDR2 SNEGSKA (reference sequence). The CDR3 covers 14 residues. The CDR3 bases are TGCAGTGCTAGAGATCGACAGATGAACACTGTAGCTTTCTTT. Its translation: CSARDRQMNTVAFF.

This clonotype appeared many times. The V gene is TRBV7-2, the J gene TRBJ1-2; no reliable D call. V was clipped by 1 base and J by 4 bases, with 10 bases between them. In germline, CDR1 is SGHTA, CDR2 FQGNSA. The CDR3 is 14 amino acids. The CDR3 DNA follows: TGTGCCAGCAGCTTAGGCGAGGCGGGCTATGGCTACACCTTC. Its translation is CASSLGEAGYGYTF.

The rearrangement joins TRBV6-2 or TRBV6-3 to TRBJ2-1; D gene unclear. V was pared by 7 bases and J by 9 bases, with 10 bases between. Germline values: CDR1 MNHEY, CDR2 SVGEGT. This CDR3 spans 11 amino acids. CDR3 protein: CASTNAAEQFF. The CDR3 bases are TGTGCCAGCACCAACGCGGCTGAGCAGTTCTTC.

This chain joins TRBV9 and TRBJ2-3, with D unclear. From germline, CDR1 is SGDLS and CDR2 YYNGEE. Between the trimmed V and J ends, which lost 0 bases and 4 bases, there was a span of 6 bases. The CDR3 loop spans 13 amino acids. CDR3 protein: CASSVAHADTQYF. The CDR3 region has the DNA TGTGCCAGCAGCGTAGCTCATGCAGATACGCAGTATTTT.

The chain carries TRBV20-1 and TRBJ1-2; D remains ambiguous. V was pared by 0 bases and J by 4 bases, with 9 bases between. Germline V gene lookup returns CDR1 DFQATT and CDR2 SNEGSKA (reference sequence). There are 13 residues in the CDR3. For the CDR3, the DNA is TGCAGTGCTAGAGATGTGGATCGCTATGGCTACACCTTC. Translating gives CSARDVDRYGYTF.

V and J are TRBV28 and TRBJ2-1, with D perhaps matching TRBD2 (6 bases). Germline V gene data show CDR1 as MDHEN and CDR2 as SYDVKM. The ends were cut back, 5 bases at V and 6 bases at J, with 17 bases in the middle. This CDR3 contains 15 residues. The CDR3 bases are TGTGCCAGCAGTCCCGGGACTCCAGCCCCCAATGAGCAGTTCTTC. It encodes CASSPGTPAPNEQFF.

On this clonotype itself: This may arise from a read error, as a much more abundant clone is one base away. This chain uses TRBV7-9 with TRBJ1-1; D is uncertain. The CDR3 runs 15 residues. From germline, CDR1 is SEHNR and CDR2 FQNEAQ (reference sequence). CDR3 protein: CTSSPFQTARTEAFF. DNA of the CDR3: TGTACCAGCAGCCCCTTCCAGACCGCGAGGACTGAAGCTTTCTTT.

This clonotype occurred many times. CDR3 region: CSAYNIGNRGPNYGYTF. The CDR3 region has the DNA TGCAGCGCCTACAACATCGGTAACAGGGGCCCAAACTATGGCTACACCTTC. J is TRBJ1-2 and V is TRBV29-1, with TRBD1 matching over 7 bases. CDR1 and CDR2 (germline): SQVTM, ANQGSEA. This CDR3 region has 17 residues. With V trimmed by 7 bases and J by 2 bases, 19 bases remained unmatched.

The CDR3 sequence: CASSIQEHSGNTIYF. The CDR3 coding sequence is TGTGCCAGCAGTATCCAGGAACACTCTGGAAACACCATATATTTT. This rearrangement joins TRBV6-4 to TRBJ1-3; no definite D call. V was clipped by 5 bases and J by 0 bases, with 11 bases between them. The CDR3 extends over 15 amino acids. In germline, CDR1 is MRHNA, CDR2 SNTAGT.

The chain combines TRBV25-1 with TRBJ2-7; D is perhaps TRBD1 (6 bases). V was trimmed by 4 bases and J by 4 bases, leaving 11 bases between them. From germline, CDR1 is MGHDK and CDR2 SYGVNS. This CDR3 has 13 residues. CDR3 residues: CASSGDTTYEQYF. In DNA form, the CDR3 reads TGTGCCAGCAGTGGGGACACGACATACGAGCAGTACTTC.

This clonotype was seen repeatedly, ten times or more. The chain is built from TRBV5-1 and TRBJ2-7; the match to TRBD2 covers 7 bases. V lost 2 bases and J lost 0; bases outside the gene matches: 8. The CDR3 loop spans 16 amino acids. The germline gives CDR1 SGHRS, CDR2 YFSETQ. CDR3: CASSFLRSGGSYEQYF. Here the CDR3 DNA reads TGCGCCAGCAGCTTCTTAAGGTCGGGGGGCTCCTACGAGCAGTACTTC.

The chain couples TRBV5-1 to TRBJ1-6; 7 nucleotides line up with TRBD1. The junction had 7 bases not matched to a gene; V was cut back by 3 bases and J by 7 bases. The CDR3 length is 15 residues. The germline CDR1 and CDR2 sequences are SGHRS and YFSETQ. This CDR3 is CASSSTGSRNSPLHF. CDR3 DNA sequence: TGCGCCAGCAGCTCGACAGGGTCCCGGAATTCACCCCTCCACTTT.

Ten or more counts support this clonotype. This chain uses TRBV5-1 with TRBJ2-7; D not certain. CDR1 is SGHRS and CDR2 is YFSETQ in the germline V gene. V was pared by 4 bases and J by 4 bases, with 9 bases between. The CDR3 extends over 12 amino acids. In nucleotides, the CDR3 is TGCGCCAGCAGCCCTAACACATACGAGCAGTACTTC. Protein product: CASSPNTYEQYF.

This clonotype was counted at least ten times. The chain carries TRBV7-2 and TRBJ2-7; 11 nucleotides line up with TRBD1. V was clipped by 4 bases and J by 6 bases; unmatched bases: 8. Germline assignment: CDR1 SGHTA and CDR2 FQGNSA. There are 15 residues in the CDR3. In nucleotides, the CDR3 is TGTGCCAGCAGCTCGGCGGACAGGGGGCGTACCGAGCAGTACTTC. Its protein is CASSSADRGRTEQYF.

The rearrangement links TRBV5-1 to TRBJ2-3, with no clear D. This CDR3 contains 13 residues. The V gene's germline CDR1 is SGHRS and CDR2 YFSETQ. V gave up 2 bases and J gave up 2 bases, with 6 bases separating them. The CDR3 sequence: CASSFDFTDTQYF. The CDR3 DNA is TGCGCCAGCAGCTTTGACTTCACAGATACGCAGTATTTT.

This rearrangement joins TRBV11-2 to TRBJ2-4; maybe TRBD1 (5 bases). The CDR3 contains 13 residues. Per the germline V gene, CDR1 is SGHAT and CDR2 is FQNNGV. Between the trimmed V and J ends, which lost 0 bases and 9 bases, there was a span of 9 bases. The CDR3 coding sequence is TGTGCCAGCAGCTTAGACCCTCAGGGCATTCAGTACTTC. Translating gives CASSLDPQGIQYF.

A few counts support this clonotype. Since a much larger clone is just one base distant, this may be a read error. CDR3 sequence reads: CASSFGRGVGEQYF. The CDR3 DNA reads TGTGCCAGCAGTTTTGGGCGTGGGGTAGGTGAGCAGTACTTC. This rearrangement joins TRBV12-3 or TRBV12-4 to TRBJ2-4, with no clear D. The V gene lost 3 bases and the J gene lost 13 bases, with 19 bases spanning the gap. This CDR3 region has 14 residues.

This clonotype was seen ten or more times. This chain uses TRBV18 with TRBJ2-5; 9 positions agree with TRBD1. The CDR3 is 14 amino acids. With 2 bases clipped from V and 4 bases from J, the junction kept 2 bases outside the gene matches. CDR1 and CDR2 (germline): KGHSH, LQKENI. The CDR3 protein is CASSPTGQGETQYF. In DNA, the CDR3 is TGTGCCAGCTCACCAACGGGACAGGGAGAGACCCAGTACTTC.

The chain employs TRBV5-1 and TRBJ2-1; tentatively, D is TRBD1 or TRBD2 (5 bases each). V lost 0 bases and J 8 bases, leaving 9 bases between the germline ends. This CDR3 comprises 13 residues. Germline-derived CDR1 and CDR2 are SGHRS and YFSETQ. CDR3 DNA: TGCGCCAGCAGCTTGGTGGGGACGGATGAGCAGTTCTTC. Translation: CASSLVGTDEQFF.

This clonotype has more than one count but fewer than ten. One base away lies a much larger clone, so this may be a sequencing read error. This chain joins TRBV12-3 or TRBV12-4 and TRBJ2-3, with TRBD2 matching over 7 bases. This CDR3 has 15 residues. CDR3 amino acids: CTSSSGGVLRNTQYF. CDR3 bases: TGTACCAGCAGCAGTGGGGGGGTTCTCAGGAATACGCAGTATTTT.

V and J are TRBV20-1 and TRBJ2-6; D is tentatively TRBD1 or TRBD2 (6 bases each). The germline V gene encodes CDR1 DFQATT and CDR2 SNEGSKA (reference sequence). V gave up 7 bases and J gave up 0 bases, with 13 bases separating them. This CDR3 is built from 15 residues. The CDR3 loop reads CSVSGANSGANVLTF. DNA for the CDR3: TGCAGTGTGTCGGGGGCCAACTCTGGGGCCAACGTCCTGACTTTC.

The chain carries TRBV4-2 and TRBJ2-7; TRBD2 matches at 11 bases. The length of the CDR3 is 15 residues. V dropped 4 bases and J dropped 5; count of bases not matched to a gene: 7. Germline V gives CDR1 LGHNA, CDR2 YNFKEQ. Here the CDR3 DNA reads TGTGCCAGCAGCCCTACTAGCGGGAGTAGCGACGAGCAGTACTTC. It is translated as CASSPTSGSSDEQYF.

In its sample, this clonotype was seen many times. This chain joins TRBV12-3 or TRBV12-4 and TRBJ2-5; D is unresolved. The V and J ends lost 7 bases and 4 bases respectively, with 10 bases between them. CDR3 size: 12 residues. The CDR3 loop reads CASNAFGETQYF. DNA of the CDR3: TGTGCCAGCAACGCGTTCGGAGAGACCCAGTACTTC.

This chain uses TRBV7-3 with TRBJ2-2; no clear D gene. The germline V gene encodes CDR1 SGHTA and CDR2 FQGTGA. The CDR3 length is 13 residues. The V and J ends lost 5 bases and 2 bases respectively, with 6 bases between them. As DNA, the CDR3 is TGTGCCAGCAGCCACGGTAACACCGGGGAGCTGTTTTTT. Its translation is CASSHGNTGELFF.

A few counts support this clonotype. The chain couples TRBV12-3 or TRBV12-4 to TRBJ1-4; D possibly corresponds to TRBD1 (5 bases). The V end lost 7 bases, the J end lost 3 bases, and 12 bases lay between the germline ends. The CDR3 is made up of 14 amino acids. Here the CDR3 reads CASKNTGPNEKLFF. In DNA, the CDR3 is TGTGCCAGCAAAAATACAGGACCTAATGAAAAACTGTTTTTT.

This clonotype was counted a few times. The chain has TRBV7-2 and TRBJ1-1, with no clear D. Per germline, CDR1 SGHTA and CDR2 FQGNSA. The CDR3 loop spans 13 amino acids. The V gene lost 1 base and the J gene lost 7 bases, with 10 bases spanning the gap. This CDR3 is CASSLGAVLEAFF. In DNA, the CDR3 is TGTGCCAGCAGCTTAGGAGCAGTTCTTGAAGCTTTCTTT.